The rows below give T cell receptor beta chains drawn from one sample of a study of T cells expressing NK-cell markers. TCRdb reprocessed the 5' RACE reads and reports one entry per CDR3 protein, with no DNA. The listing records 150,000 to 160,000 distinct CDR3 sequences. Specimen: blood T cells: a sorted CD56 or NKG2C T cell subset, CD4+ or CD8+ T cells, or bulk PBMC T cells (not recorded which). The receptor source for this set is a woman in her fifties or sixties in good health. Both conserved end residues are part of each CDR3. Fields, in order: CDR3 length, J gene, V gene, CDR3 protein.

cdr3_length: 14; j_call: TRBJ2-1; v_call: TRBV5-1; cdr3_aa: CASSLGGGRNEQFF
cdr3_length: 17; j_call: TRBJ2-2; v_call: TRBV7-9; cdr3_aa: CASSSPSDGLNTGELFF
cdr3_length: 15; j_call: TRBJ2-1; v_call: TRBV12-3/TRBV12-4; cdr3_aa: CASRERLWGNNEQFF
cdr3_length: 14; j_call: TRBJ2-5; v_call: TRBV12-3/TRBV12-4; cdr3_aa: CASSLYAMGETQYF
cdr3_length: 16; j_call: TRBJ2-3; v_call: TRBV6-1; cdr3_aa: CASSEGSSGRSDTQYF
cdr3_length: 14; j_call: TRBJ2-5; v_call: TRBV28; cdr3_aa: CASSSDRAMETQYF
cdr3_length: 15; j_call: TRBJ2-2; v_call: TRBV10-2; cdr3_aa: CASSVGTSGTGELFF
cdr3_length: 14; j_call: TRBJ2-4; v_call: TRBV4-1; cdr3_aa: CASSQASGQNIQYF
cdr3_length: 16; j_call: TRBJ2-1; v_call: TRBV5-1; cdr3_aa: CASSAMPGQAYNEQFF
cdr3_length: 13; j_call: TRBJ2-3; v_call: TRBV12-3/TRBV12-4; cdr3_aa: CASRIIGADTQYF
cdr3_length: 15; j_call: TRBJ2-1; v_call: TRBV27; cdr3_aa: CASNSGLPSYNEQFF
cdr3_length: 13; j_call: TRBJ2-7; v_call: TRBV24-1; cdr3_aa: CATSDSTGYEQYF
cdr3_length: 13; j_call: TRBJ2-5; v_call: TRBV7-9; cdr3_aa: CASSRAVQETQYF
cdr3_length: 16; j_call: TRBJ2-1; v_call: TRBV3-1; cdr3_aa: CASSLDTSGGYNEQFF
cdr3_length: 13; j_call: TRBJ2-7; v_call: TRBV12-3/TRBV12-4; cdr3_aa: CASSLRDGYEQYF
cdr3_length: 13; j_call: TRBJ2-1; v_call: TRBV12-3/TRBV12-4; cdr3_aa: CASSRTGNNEQFF
cdr3_length: 15; j_call: TRBJ2-2; v_call: TRBV13; cdr3_aa: CASSRRVTGPGELFF
cdr3_length: 15; j_call: TRBJ1-2; v_call: TRBV5-1; cdr3_aa: CASSPAQGTDYGYTF
cdr3_length: 15; j_call: TRBJ2-1; v_call: TRBV11-2; cdr3_aa: CASSLVQGADNEQFF
cdr3_length: 15; j_call: TRBJ2-3; v_call: TRBV27; cdr3_aa: CASTSVGLASDTQYF
cdr3_length: 15; j_call: TRBJ1-5; v_call: TRBV5-5; cdr3_aa: CASSLGQGDNQPQHF
cdr3_length: 16; j_call: TRBJ2-1; v_call: TRBV24-1; cdr3_aa: CATSDPTRGAYNEQFF
cdr3_length: 15; j_call: TRBJ1-5; v_call: TRBV10-3; cdr3_aa: CAISSSERGNQPQHF
cdr3_length: 14; j_call: TRBJ1-1; v_call: TRBV5-1; cdr3_aa: CASSSFVGDTEAFF
cdr3_length: 15; j_call: TRBJ1-1; v_call: TRBV6-5; cdr3_aa: CASSYPGQEDTEAFF
cdr3_length: 13; j_call: TRBJ2-1; v_call: TRBV2; cdr3_aa: CASRGGSLREQFF
cdr3_length: 13; j_call: TRBJ2-7; v_call: TRBV30; cdr3_aa: CAWAASYLGEQYF
cdr3_length: 19; j_call: TRBJ2-1; v_call: TRBV7-2; cdr3_aa: CASSAGTYASHSDHNEQFF
cdr3_length: 15; j_call: TRBJ2-3; v_call: TRBV12-3/TRBV12-4; cdr3_aa: CASRVGQGSTDTQYF
cdr3_length: 21; j_call: TRBJ2-6; v_call: TRBV11-3; cdr3_aa: CASSLDPQVEGTLSGANVLTF
cdr3_length: 13; j_call: TRBJ2-2; v_call: TRBV6-6; cdr3_aa: CASSFGYTGELFF
cdr3_length: 15; j_call: TRBJ2-7; v_call: TRBV15; cdr3_aa: CATSRRLAGGYEQYF
cdr3_length: 15; j_call: TRBJ2-1; v_call: TRBV7-3; cdr3_aa: CACSLGVSSYNEQFF
cdr3_length: 14; j_call: TRBJ1-5; v_call: TRBV5-6; cdr3_aa: CASSLMSSNQPQHF
cdr3_length: 15; j_call: TRBJ2-5; v_call: TRBV27; cdr3_aa: CASRPPGLASETQYF
cdr3_length: 17; j_call: TRBJ2-3; v_call: TRBV9; cdr3_aa: CASSAPREEMAGDTQYF
cdr3_length: 17; j_call: TRBJ2-1; v_call: TRBV6-6; cdr3_aa: CASSYSNQREVSNEQFF
cdr3_length: 14; j_call: TRBJ1-5; v_call: TRBV29-1; cdr3_aa: CSALTGQGDQPQHF
cdr3_length: 15; j_call: TRBJ2-3; v_call: TRBV20-1; cdr3_aa: CSAPVGQWGTDTQYF
cdr3_length: 17; j_call: TRBJ2-5; v_call: TRBV5-6; cdr3_aa: CASSLFREDLFQETQYF
cdr3_length: 17; j_call: TRBJ2-7; v_call: TRBV7-9; cdr3_aa: CASSLGAASGSSYEQYF
cdr3_length: 12; j_call: TRBJ2-1; v_call: TRBV4-1; cdr3_aa: CASSQDDREQFF